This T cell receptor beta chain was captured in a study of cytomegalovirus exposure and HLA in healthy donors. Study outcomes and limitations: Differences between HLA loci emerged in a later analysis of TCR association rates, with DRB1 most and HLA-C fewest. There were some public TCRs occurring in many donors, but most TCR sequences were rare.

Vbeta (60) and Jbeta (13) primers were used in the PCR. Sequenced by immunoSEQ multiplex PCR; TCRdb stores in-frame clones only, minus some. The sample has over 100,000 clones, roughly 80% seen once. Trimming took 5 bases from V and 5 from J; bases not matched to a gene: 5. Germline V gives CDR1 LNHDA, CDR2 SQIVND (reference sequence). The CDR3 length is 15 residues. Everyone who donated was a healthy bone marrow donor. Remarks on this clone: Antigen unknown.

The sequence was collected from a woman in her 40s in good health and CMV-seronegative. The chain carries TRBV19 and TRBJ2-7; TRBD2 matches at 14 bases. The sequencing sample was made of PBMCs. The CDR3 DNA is TGTGCCAGTAGTCTCCGGACTAGCGGGAGGCACGAGCAGTACTTC. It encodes CASSLRTSGRHEQYF.